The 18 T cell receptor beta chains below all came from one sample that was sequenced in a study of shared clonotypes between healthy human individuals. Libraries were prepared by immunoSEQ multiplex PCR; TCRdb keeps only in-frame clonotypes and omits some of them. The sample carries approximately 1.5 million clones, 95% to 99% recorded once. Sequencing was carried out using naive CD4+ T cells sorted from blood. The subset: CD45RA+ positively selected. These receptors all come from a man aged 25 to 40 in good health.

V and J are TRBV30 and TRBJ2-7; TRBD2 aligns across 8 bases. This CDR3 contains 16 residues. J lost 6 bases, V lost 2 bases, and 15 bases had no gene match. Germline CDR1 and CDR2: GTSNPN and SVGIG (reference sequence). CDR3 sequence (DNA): TGTGCCTGGAGTCACAACTTTGCGGGAGGCCGGTCCGAGCAGTACTTC. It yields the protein CAWSHNFAGGRSEQYF.

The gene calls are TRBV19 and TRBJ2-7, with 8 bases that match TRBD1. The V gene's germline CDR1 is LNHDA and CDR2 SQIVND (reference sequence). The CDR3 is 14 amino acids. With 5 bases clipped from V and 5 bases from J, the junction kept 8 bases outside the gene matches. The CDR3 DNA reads TGTGCCAGTAGTCCCTCCGGACAGGGCCACGAGCAGTACTTC. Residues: CASSPSGQGHEQYF.

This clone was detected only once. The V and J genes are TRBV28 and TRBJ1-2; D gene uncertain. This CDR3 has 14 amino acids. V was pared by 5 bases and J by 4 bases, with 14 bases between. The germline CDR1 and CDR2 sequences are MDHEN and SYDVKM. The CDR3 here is CASSLGQHGYGYTF. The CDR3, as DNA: TGTGCCAGCAGTCTAGGGCAGCATGGCTATGGCTACACCTTC.

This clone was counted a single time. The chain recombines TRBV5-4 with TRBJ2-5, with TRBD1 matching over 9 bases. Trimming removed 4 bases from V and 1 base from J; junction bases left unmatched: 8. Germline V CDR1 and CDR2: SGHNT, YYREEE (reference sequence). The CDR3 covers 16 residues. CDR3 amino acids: CASSTGTGRTQETQYF. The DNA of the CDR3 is TGTGCCAGCAGCACGGGGACAGGGAGGACCCAAGAGACCCAGTACTTC. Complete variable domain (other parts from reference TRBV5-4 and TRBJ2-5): ETGVTQSPTHLIKTRGQQVTLRCSSQSGHNTVSWYQQALGQGPQFIFQYYREEENGRGNFPPRFSGLQFPNYSSELNVNALELDDSALYLCASSTGTGRTQETQYFGPGTRLLVL.

CDR3 region: CASSPRPGTGSLRSYEQYF. The CDR3 DNA reads as TGTGCCAGCTCACCTCGTCCCGGGACAGGGAGTCTTAGATCCTACGAGCAGTACTTC. V usage is TRBV18 and J usage is TRBJ2-7; 9 bases are shared with TRBD1. Germline V lookup: CDR1 KGHSH, CDR2 LQKENI. V shed 3 bases, J shed 1 base, and the junction held 16 bases outside the gene matches. The CDR3 is 19 residues long.

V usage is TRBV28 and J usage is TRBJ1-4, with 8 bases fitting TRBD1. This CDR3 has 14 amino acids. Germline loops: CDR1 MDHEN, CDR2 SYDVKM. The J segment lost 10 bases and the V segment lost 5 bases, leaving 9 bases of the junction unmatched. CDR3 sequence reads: CASSTGTGIGKLFF. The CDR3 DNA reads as TGTGCCAGCAGTACCGGGACAGGCATTGGAAAACTGTTTTTT.

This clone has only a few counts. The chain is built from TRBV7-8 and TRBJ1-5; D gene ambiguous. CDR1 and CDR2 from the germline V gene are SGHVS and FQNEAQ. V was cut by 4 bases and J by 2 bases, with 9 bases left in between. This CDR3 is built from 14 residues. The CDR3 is CASSSALGNQPQHF. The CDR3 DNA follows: TGTGCCAGCAGCTCAGCTTTAGGCAATCAGCCCCAGCATTTT. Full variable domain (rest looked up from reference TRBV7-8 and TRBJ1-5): GAGVSQSPRYKVAKRGQDVALRCDPISGHVSLFWYQQALGQGPEFLTYFQNEAQLDKSGLPSDRFFAERPEGSVSTLKIQRTQQEDSAVYLCASSSALGNQPQHFGDGTRLSIL.

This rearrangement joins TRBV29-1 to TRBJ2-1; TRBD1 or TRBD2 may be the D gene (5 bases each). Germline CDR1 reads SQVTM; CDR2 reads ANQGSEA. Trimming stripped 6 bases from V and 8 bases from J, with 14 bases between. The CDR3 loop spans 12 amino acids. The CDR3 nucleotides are TGCAGCGTACCAGGGAGTCTCTATGAGCAGTTCTTC. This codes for CSVPGSLYEQFF.

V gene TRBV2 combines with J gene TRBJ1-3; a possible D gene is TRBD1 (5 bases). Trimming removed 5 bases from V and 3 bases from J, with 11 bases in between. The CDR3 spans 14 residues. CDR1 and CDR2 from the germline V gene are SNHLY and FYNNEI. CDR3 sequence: CASSRGQGGNTIYF. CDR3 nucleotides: TGTGCCAGCAGTCGAGGTCAGGGTGGAAACACCATATATTTT.

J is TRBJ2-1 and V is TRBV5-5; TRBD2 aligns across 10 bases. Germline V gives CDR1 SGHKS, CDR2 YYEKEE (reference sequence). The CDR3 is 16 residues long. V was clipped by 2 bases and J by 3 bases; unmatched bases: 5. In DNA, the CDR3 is TGTGCCAGCAGCTTATCTACTAGCGGGATCTACAATGAGCAGTTCTTC. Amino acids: CASSLSTSGIYNEQFF.

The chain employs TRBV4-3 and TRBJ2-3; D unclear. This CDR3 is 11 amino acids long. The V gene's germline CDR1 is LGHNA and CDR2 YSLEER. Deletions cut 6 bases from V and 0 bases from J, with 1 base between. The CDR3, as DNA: TGCGCCAGCAGAAGCACAGATACGCAGTATTTT. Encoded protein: CASRSTDTQYF.

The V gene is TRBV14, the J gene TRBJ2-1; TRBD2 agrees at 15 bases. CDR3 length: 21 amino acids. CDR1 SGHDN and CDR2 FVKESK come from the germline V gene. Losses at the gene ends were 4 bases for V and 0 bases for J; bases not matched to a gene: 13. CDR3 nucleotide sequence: TGTGCCAGCAGCCCCCTCCCGGGACTAGCGGGAGGTCCGGGCTCCTACAATGAGCAGTTCTTC. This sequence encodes CASSPLPGLAGGPGSYNEQFF.

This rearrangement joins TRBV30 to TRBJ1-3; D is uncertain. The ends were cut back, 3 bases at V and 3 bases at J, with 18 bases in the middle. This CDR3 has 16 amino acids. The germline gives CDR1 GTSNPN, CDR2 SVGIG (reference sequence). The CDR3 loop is CAWRPTSRWVGNTIYF. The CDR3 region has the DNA TGTGCCTGGAGACCCACCTCGCGATGGGTTGGAAACACCATATATTTT.

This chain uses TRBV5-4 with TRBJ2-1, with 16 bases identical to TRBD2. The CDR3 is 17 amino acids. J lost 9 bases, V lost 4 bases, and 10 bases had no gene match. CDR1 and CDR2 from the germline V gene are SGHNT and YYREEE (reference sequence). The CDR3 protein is CASSLGLAGGPGSEQFF. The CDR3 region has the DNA TGTGCCAGCAGCCTGGGACTAGCGGGAGGGCCAGGGAGTGAGCAGTTCTTC.

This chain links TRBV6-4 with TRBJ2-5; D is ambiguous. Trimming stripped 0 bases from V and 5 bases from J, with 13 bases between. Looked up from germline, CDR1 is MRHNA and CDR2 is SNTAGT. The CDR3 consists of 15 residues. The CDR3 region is CASSDSERLRETQYF. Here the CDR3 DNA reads TGTGCCAGCAGTGACTCAGAGCGATTAAGGGAGACCCAGTACTTC.

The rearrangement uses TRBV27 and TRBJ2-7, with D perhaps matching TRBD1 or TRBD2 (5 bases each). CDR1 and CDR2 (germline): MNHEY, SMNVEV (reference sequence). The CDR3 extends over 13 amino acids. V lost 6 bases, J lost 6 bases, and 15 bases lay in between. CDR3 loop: CASSRDGTREQYF. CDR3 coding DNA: TGTGCCAGCAGCCGGGACGGGACGCGCGAGCAGTACTTC.

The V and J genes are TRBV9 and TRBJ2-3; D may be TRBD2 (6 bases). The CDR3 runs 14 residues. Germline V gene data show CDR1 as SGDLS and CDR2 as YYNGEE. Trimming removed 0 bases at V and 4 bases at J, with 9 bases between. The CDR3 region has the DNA TGTGCCAGCAGCGTAGAGGCGGGACCAGATACGCAGTATTTT. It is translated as CASSVEAGPDTQYF.

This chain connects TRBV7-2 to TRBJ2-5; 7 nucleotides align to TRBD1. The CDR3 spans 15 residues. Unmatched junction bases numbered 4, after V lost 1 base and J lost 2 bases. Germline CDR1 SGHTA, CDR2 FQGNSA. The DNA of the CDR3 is TGTGCCAGCAGCTTAGGCGACAGGGCACAAGAGACCCAGTACTTC. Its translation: CASSLGDRAQETQYF. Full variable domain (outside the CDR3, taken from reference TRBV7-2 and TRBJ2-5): GAGVSQSPSNKVTEKGKDVELRCDPISGHTALYWYRQSLGQGLEFLIYFQGNSAPDKSGLPSDRFSAERTGGSVSTLTIQRTQQEDSAVYLCASSLGDRAQETQYFGPGTRLLVL.